This entry describes one T cell receptor beta chain. The data belong to a study of shared clonotypes between healthy human individuals. Positive CCR7 selection of CD45RO-negative cells yielded the naive CD8 cells, and terminally differentiated effector memory CD45RA+ cells were excluded. V lost 3 bases to trimming and J lost 3 bases; unmatched junction nucleotides: 14. The CDR3 loop spans 17 amino acids. In germline, CDR1 is MNHNS, CDR2 SASEGT. Measured with immunoSEQ multiplex PCR; TCRdb has only the in-frame clones, and not every one. The sample shows around 2,000,000 clones, roughly 91% of them seen only once.

The specimen sequenced was naive CD8+ T cells from PBMCs. This rearrangement joins TRBV6-1 to TRBJ2-7, with TRBD1 identical over 7 bases. This clonotype was sampled from a man younger than 30 in good health. Some clones in this sample may be carry-over from other donors' samples. DNA of the CDR3: TGTGCCAGCAGTGACCTTACCGGGACAGTCGGGGACTACGAGCAGTACTTC. Protein: CASSDLTGTVGDYEQYF.